The 25 T cell receptor beta chains below come from one sample, sequenced in a study of blood T cell repertoires in COVID-19. The data were produced by immunoSEQ multiplex PCR, yet TCRdb's version contains in-frame clones alone and is incomplete. The table records fewer than 200,000 clones, approximately 79% of them present only once. Sequencing was carried out using PBMCs or T cells enriched from blood (not recorded which). The receptors come from a woman aged 70 to 79 in a cohort exposed to, infected with or recovered from COVID-19 (not recorded which).

V gene TRBV24-1 combines with J gene TRBJ1-2; unclear D gene. The CDR3 runs 12 residues. V lost 1 base and J lost 8, with 7 bases in between. Germline CDR1 and CDR2: KGHDR and SFDVKD. This CDR3 is CATSDLPGGYTF. The CDR3 region has the DNA TGTGCCACCAGTGATTTACCAGGAGGCTACACCTTC.

The gene calls are TRBV7-9 and TRBJ2-1, with a possible D match to TRBD2 (5 bases). Between the trimmed V and J ends, which lost 5 bases and 6 bases, there was a span of 11 bases. Germline CDR1 and CDR2: SEHNR and FQNEAQ (reference sequence). This CDR3 is 13 amino acids long. This CDR3 reads CASSPRTGNEQFF. CDR3 DNA: TGTGCCAGCAGCCCCCGGACTGGCAATGAGCAGTTCTTC.

The chain is built from TRBV28 and TRBJ1-5, with TRBD1 matching 8 bases. Germline assignment: CDR1 MDHEN and CDR2 SYDVKM. The CDR3 runs 15 residues. V lost 4 bases, J lost 7 bases, and 9 bases stayed unmatched. CDR3 nucleotides: TGTGCCAGCAGTTCAGGGCAGGGGGCTGCGCAGCCCCAGCATTTT. This gives the protein CASSSGQGAAQPQHF.

This clone was picked up a small number of times. This sequence joins TRBV6-2 or TRBV6-3 and TRBJ1-1; perhaps TRBD1 as D (5 bases). CDR3 length: 14 residues. Germline CDR1 is MNHEY and CDR2 is SVGEGT. V lost 7 bases and J 7 bases, leaving 19 bases between the germline ends. CDR3 protein: CASIPGGTLGEAFF. The CDR3 DNA reads TGTGCCAGCATCCCCGGGGGGACTTTGGGTGAAGCTTTCTTT.

This sequence joins TRBV28 and TRBJ2-3, with D tentatively TRBD1 (6 bases). V dropped 5 bases and J dropped 2 bases, with 11 bases sitting between them. This CDR3 is built from 14 residues. Looked up from germline, CDR1 is MDHEN and CDR2 is SYDVKM. DNA of the CDR3: TGTGCCAGCAGTCGGACAGACTCCACAGATACGCAGTATTTT. Protein product: CASSRTDSTDTQYF. The full variable domain, in which reference TRBV28 and TRBJ2-3 provide the parts outside the CDR3, is DVKVTQSSRYLVKRTGEKVFLECVQDMDHENMFWYRQDPGLGLRLIYFSYDVKMKEKGDIPEGYSVSREKKERFSLILESASTNQTSMYLCASSRTDSTDTQYFGPGTRLTVL.

This clone was picked up many times. This sequence joins TRBV10-3 and TRBJ2-1; 16 bases fit TRBD2. The V segment lost 7 bases and the J segment 5 bases; nucleotides outside the gene matches: 2. The CDR3 runs 15 residues. Germline CDR1 ENHRY, CDR2 SYGVKD. The CDR3 region has the DNA TGTGCCATCAAGGGGACTAGCGGGAGGGACAATGAGCAGTTCTTC. Its translation: CAIKGTSGRDNEQFF.

V gene TRBV6-5 combines with J gene TRBJ2-2; 8 bases agree with TRBD1. The CDR3 runs to 16 residues. V gave up 2 bases and J gave up 6 bases; unmatched junction bases: 8. Germline V gives CDR1 MNHEY, CDR2 SVGAGI. CDR3 in DNA: TGTGCCAGCAGTTACCCCCGGACAGGGTGGCCCGGGGAGCTGTTTTTT. Amino acids: CASSYPRTGWPGELFF.

The J gene is TRBJ2-1, the V gene TRBV29-1; TRBD1 matches at 12 bases. V shed 5 bases, J shed 4 bases, and the junction held 6 bases outside the gene matches. The CDR3 extends over 15 amino acids. The germline CDR1 and CDR2 sequences are SQVTM and ANQGSEA. The CDR3 DNA sequence: TGCAGCGTTCCCGGGACAGGGGGCGTTTACAATGAGCAGTTCTTC. It translates to CSVPGTGGVYNEQFF.

V usage is TRBV3-1 (or the pseudogene TRBV3-2) and J usage is TRBJ2-2; TRBD1 aligns across 11 bases. This CDR3 is built from 17 residues. The V and J ends lost 4 bases and 6 bases, in that order; junction bases with no gene match: 10. Germline lookup yields CDR1 LGHDT and CDR2 YNNKEL (reference sequence). The CDR3 DNA follows: TGTGCCAGCAGCCGGGGCGCCGGACAGGGGGCCGCCGGGGAGCTGTTTTTT. Translating it yields CASSRGAGQGAAGELFF.

The V and J genes are TRBV15 and TRBJ2-1; D possibly corresponds to TRBD1 (6 bases). Trimming removed 0 bases from V and 5 bases from J, with 11 bases in between. The CDR3 is 15 residues long. The germline CDR1 and CDR2 sequences are LNHNV and YYDKDF (reference sequence). The CDR3 bases are TGTGCCACCAGCAGAGACCCCACAGGGAACAATGAGCAGTTCTTC. It is translated as CATSRDPTGNNEQFF.

The chain uses TRBV14 and TRBJ1-2, with TRBD1 as a possible D gene (6 bases). Trimming left V 5 bases short and J 1 base short, with 20 bases between. The CDR3 loop spans 17 amino acids. Looked up from germline, CDR1 is SGHDN and CDR2 is FVKESK. The CDR3 reads CASSSGTRMGYNYGYTF. DNA of the CDR3: TGTGCCAGCAGCTCCGGGACACGGATGGGCTATAACTATGGCTACACCTTC.

In this sample, this clone turned up a few times. CDR3 DNA: TGTGCCAGCAGCTTACTTGGCGGAGATGAAGCTTTCTTT. Translated, it gives CASSLLGGDEAFF. The chain recombines TRBV7-9 with TRBJ1-1; D is uncertain. CDR3 length: 13 amino acids. V lost 2 bases and J lost 7, with 11 bases in between. The germline V gene has CDR1 SEHNR and CDR2 FQNEAQ (reference sequence).

V usage is TRBV30 and J usage is TRBJ1-6, with D perhaps matching TRBD1 (6 bases). Germline CDR1 reads GTSNPN; CDR2 reads SVGIG (reference sequence). The CDR3 loop spans 19 amino acids. The V end was cut by 1 base, the J end by 0 bases, with 19 bases between. CDR3 sequence reads: CAWSARQDLRSSYNSPLHF. The DNA for the CDR3 is TGTGCCTGGAGTGCCCGACAGGATCTGAGGAGCTCCTATAATTCACCCCTCCACTTT.

The J gene is TRBJ2-4, the V gene TRBV6-6, with D tentatively TRBD1 (6 bases). Germline V gene sequence: CDR1 MNHNY, CDR2 SVGAGI (reference sequence). Deletions cut 5 bases from V and 8 bases from J, with 22 bases between. The CDR3 is made up of 16 amino acids. CDR3 sequence (DNA): TGTGCCAGCAGTCAGCACCCACAGGGTGGAAGGGACATTCAGTACTTC. It encodes CASSQHPQGGRDIQYF.

The genes are TRBV3-1 (or the pseudogene TRBV3-2) and TRBJ2-7; D gene ambiguous. Trimming removed 4 bases from V and 3 bases from J, with 4 bases in between. This CDR3 is 11 amino acids long. Per the germline V gene, CDR1 is LGHDT and CDR2 is YNNKEL (reference sequence). The CDR3 nucleotides read TGTGCCAGCAGCCCCCGCTACGAGCAGTACTTC. Translation: CASSPRYEQYF.

J is TRBJ1-6 and V is TRBV19; 9 bases fit TRBD1. The CDR3 sequence is 14 residues long. CDR1 and CDR2 (germline): LNHDA, SQIVND (reference sequence). After removal of 6 bases from V and 8 bases from J, the junction contained 5 bases not matched to a gene. The CDR3 reads CASRLTGGDSPLHF. In nucleotides, the CDR3 is TGTGCCAGTAGGCTTACAGGGGGCGATTCACCCCTCCACTTT.

This clone was seen more than once but under ten times. As DNA, the CDR3 is TGTGCCAGCAGCTCCCCGGTGGTAGCGGAGCAGTTCTTC. It encodes CASSSPVVAEQFF. The chain uses TRBV11-3 and TRBJ2-1; the D gene is possibly TRBD2 (5 bases). The CDR3 has 13 amino acids. The germline CDR1 and CDR2 sequences are SGHNT and YENEEA. V gave up 4 bases and J gave up 10 bases, with 14 bases separating them.

This clone has more than one count but fewer than ten. The chain recombines TRBV5-1 with TRBJ1-5; D possibly corresponds to TRBD1 (5 bases). The CDR3 runs to 15 residues. From germline, CDR1 is SGHRS and CDR2 YFSETQ. V was trimmed by 4 bases and J by 6 bases, leaving 17 bases between them. CDR3 bases: TGCGCCAGCAGCCTCACTGGGGGGGTGGGTCAGCCCCAGCATTTT. This translates into CASSLTGGVGQPQHF.

In its sample, this clone is medium-sized. The V gene is TRBV28, the J gene TRBJ2-2; no firm D call. CDR1 MDHEN and CDR2 SYDVKM come from the germline V gene. The CDR3 runs to 15 residues. Trimming took 6 bases from V and 1 from J, leaving 12 bases between them. CDR3 sequence reads: CASRPTDLNTGELFF. CDR3 DNA: TGTGCCAGCAGGCCTACTGACTTGAACACCGGGGAGCTGTTTTTT.

The rearrangement links TRBV9 to TRBJ2-1, with a weak D call TRBD2 (7 bases). The CDR3 is made up of 17 amino acids. The germline V gene encodes CDR1 SGDLS and CDR2 YYNGEE. V lost 4 bases to trimming and J lost 0 bases, with 17 bases between them. The CDR3 loop is CASSPARGASSYNEQFF. CDR3 in DNA: TGTGCCAGCAGCCCGGCCCGGGGGGCGAGCTCCTACAATGAGCAGTTCTTC.

The CDR3 is CASSMGQGVGQPQHF. CDR3 bases: TGTGCCAGTAGTATGGGACAGGGGGTTGGCCAGCCCCAGCATTTT. The chain combines TRBV19 with TRBJ1-5; 11 bases map to TRBD1. Germline V lookup: CDR1 LNHDA, CDR2 SQIVND (reference sequence). The length of the CDR3 is 15 residues. Trimming took 3 bases from V and 7 from J; bases not matched to a gene: 5.

This chain links TRBV7-8 with TRBJ2-2; perhaps TRBD2 as D (7 bases). Trimming took off 8 bases at V and 5 bases at J, with 18 bases between the two ends. The CDR3 sequence is 15 residues long. The germline V gene has CDR1 SGHVS and CDR2 FQNEAQ. CDR3 nucleotide sequence: TGTGCCAGCGGGACACGGGGGGCCGGAACCGGGGAGCTGTTTTTT. It translates to CASGTRGAGTGELFF. Full variable domain (outside the CDR3, taken from reference TRBV7-8 and TRBJ2-2): GAGVSQSPRYKVAKRGQDVALRCDPISGHVSLFWYQQALGQGPEFLTYFQNEAQLDKSGLPSDRFFAERPEGSVSTLKIQRTQQEDSAVYLCASGTRGAGTGELFFGEGSRLTVL.

The chain combines TRBV27 with TRBJ2-7; the match to TRBD1 covers 7 bases. There are 18 residues in the CDR3. CDR1 and CDR2 (germline): MNHEY, SMNVEV (reference sequence). V trimming: 4 bases; J trimming: 3 bases; junction bases outside the gene matches: 18. The CDR3 protein is CASSSRNRGMGVFYEQYF. The CDR3 DNA reads TGTGCCAGCAGTTCGAGAAACAGGGGAATGGGTGTCTTCTACGAGCAGTACTTC.

This chain joins TRBV5-5 and TRBJ2-7; 10 bases agree with TRBD2. The CDR3 has 14 residues. From germline, CDR1 is SGHKS and CDR2 YYEKEE (reference sequence). Trimming took 3 bases from V and 3 from J; bases not matched to a gene: 3. Here the CDR3 reads CASSYWTSGYEQYF. DNA for the CDR3: TGTGCCAGCAGCTACTGGACTAGCGGCTACGAGCAGTACTTC.

The chain is built from TRBV7-6 and TRBJ1-3; tentative D call: TRBD1 (5 bases). The V gene's germline CDR1 is SGHVS and CDR2 FNYEAQ. The V end was cut by 5 bases, the J end by 0 bases, with 20 bases between. This CDR3 comprises 18 residues. The CDR3 nucleotides are TGTGCCAGCAGCCTGAACCCTCCTGACAGCTTCTCTGGAAACACCATATATTTT. It encodes CASSLNPPDSFSGNTIYF.